These 20 T cell receptor beta chains were sequenced from one sample in a study of blood T cell repertoires in COVID-19. Repertoires were generated with immunoSEQ multiplex PCR, while TCRdb's copy carries only in-frame clones and drops some. The table lists more than 350,000 clones, 80% to 90% of them singletons. The source material was PBMCs or T cells enriched from blood (not recorded which). The receptor set was obtained from a woman aged 50 to 60 who had recovered from COVID-19.

The V call is TRBV7-9, the J call TRBJ2-1, with a weak D call TRBD2 (5 bases). Germline V gene sequence: CDR1 SEHNR, CDR2 FQNEAQ (reference sequence). The length of the CDR3 is 16 residues. The germline V and J ends were trimmed by 2 bases and 3 bases, with 14 bases remaining between them. The CDR3 bases are TGTGCCAGCAGCTTAATCCGGGGTGAGGTCTACAATGAGCAGTTCTTC. This gives the protein CASSLIRGEVYNEQFF.

Points on this clone: The conserved closing phenylalanine or tryptophan is absent in this CDR3, likely reflecting a read error. The limits of the CDR3 on the DNA are not certain, so only TCRdb's listed CDR3 is given. The chain joins TRBV20-1 to TRBJ1-1. The length of the CDR3 is 8 amino acids, counting both ends. Germline loops: CDR1 DFQATT, CDR2 SNEGSKA (reference sequence). CDR3 residues: CSVRSGVT.

The chain's CDR3 is CASRVGGSGNTIYF. DNA for the CDR3: TGTGCCAGCAGGGTAGGGGGAAGTGGAAACACCATATATTTT. This sequence joins TRBV28 and TRBJ1-3; possible D gene TRBD1, 6 bases. This CDR3 has 14 residues. V lost 6 bases to trimming and J lost 3 bases, with 12 bases between them. The germline gives CDR1 MDHEN, CDR2 SYDVKM.

In nucleotides, the CDR3 is TGTGCCAGCAGCAACACAGGTAACGAGAACACTGAAGCTTTCTTT. It specifies CASSNTGNENTEAFF. The rearrangement links TRBV7-9 to TRBJ1-1; the D gene is possibly TRBD1 (5 bases). The CDR3 consists of 15 residues. V was pared by 5 bases and J by 1 base, with 14 bases between. CDR1 is SEHNR, CDR2 FQNEAQ, per germline (reference sequence).

CDR3 coding DNA: TGTGCCAGCGGCGGGGGGGCGGAGAATGAGCAGTTCTTC. Translated, it gives CASGGGAENEQFF. This sequence joins TRBV6-4 and TRBJ2-1, with 9 bases identical to TRBD2. The V and J ends lost 8 bases and 7 bases, in that order; junction bases with no gene match: 6. This CDR3 has 13 residues. The germline V gene encodes CDR1 MRHNA and CDR2 SNTAGT.

The J gene is TRBJ2-1, the V gene TRBV30; TRBD2 is a possible D gene (5 bases). Trimming took 5 bases from V and 5 from J, leaving 7 bases between them. This CDR3 has 11 residues. Germline CDR1 and CDR2: GTSNPN and SVGIG (reference sequence). The CDR3 here is CAWGRNNEQFF. CDR3 DNA: TGTGCCTGGGGGAGAAACAATGAGCAGTTCTTC. Full variable domain (remainder filled in from reference TRBV30 and TRBJ2-1): SQTIHQWPATLVQPVGSPLSLECTVEGTSNPNLYWYRQAAGRGLQLLFYSVGIGQISSEVPQNLSASRPQDRQFILSSKKLLLSDSGFYLCAWGRNNEQFFGPGTRLTVL.

V is TRBV7-9 and J is TRBJ1-2; D is unresolved. The V end was cut by 2 bases, the J end by 4 bases, with 5 bases between. The CDR3 is made up of 12 amino acids. Germline lookup yields CDR1 SEHNR and CDR2 FQNEAQ (reference sequence). In DNA, the CDR3 is TGTGCCAGCAGCTTAACGGTCTATGGCTACACCTTC. Translation gives CASSLTVYGYTF.

For this clone: A read error may produce the germline difference seen at one junction end. The V gene is TRBV7-9, the J gene TRBJ2-3, with 12 bases identical to TRBD2. The CDR3 contains 15 residues. CDR1 is SEHNR and CDR2 is FQNEAQ in the germline V gene (reference sequence). The CDR3 reads CASSLAGGRTDTQYF. The CDR3 coding sequence is TGTGCCAGCAGCCTAGCGGGGGGGCGAACAGATACGCAGTATTTT.

The chain links TRBV6-5 to TRBJ2-1; 8 bases are shared with TRBD1. The CDR3 is 15 amino acids. J gave up 8 bases and V 5 bases, and 11 bases lay outside the gene matches. Germline CDR1 is MNHEY and CDR2 is SVGAGI. CDR3 sequence reads: CASSRRTGSIDEQFF. CDR3 DNA: TGTGCCAGCAGTAGGAGGACAGGGAGTATCGATGAGCAGTTCTTC.

The chain couples TRBV4-1 to TRBJ2-7, with TRBD1 as a possible D gene (6 bases). Germline V lookup: CDR1 MGHRA, CDR2 YSYEKL. Trimming pared 4 bases from V and 3 bases from J, leaving 13 bases between. This CDR3 has 14 amino acids. The CDR3 nucleotides are TGCGCCAGCAGCCCCCGGACAGCTGGCTACGAGCAGTACTTC. Encoded protein: CASSPRTAGYEQYF.

V usage is TRBV5-6 and J usage is TRBJ1-2, with D unclear. This CDR3 is 14 amino acids long. Germline V gives CDR1 SGHDT, CDR2 YYEEEE. Trimming took 0 bases from V and 2 from J, leaving 8 bases between them. The chain's CDR3 is CASSLDGRNYGYTF. In DNA, the CDR3 is TGTGCCAGCAGCTTGGATGGCAGGAACTATGGCTACACCTTC.

J is TRBJ1-2 and V is TRBV19; 8 nucleotides align to TRBD1. The germline gives CDR1 LNHDA, CDR2 SQIVND (reference sequence). V lost 5 bases to trimming and J lost 2 bases; unmatched junction nucleotides: 4. This CDR3 has 14 amino acids. This CDR3 is CASSPTGGNYGYTF. Here the CDR3 DNA reads TGTGCCAGTAGTCCCACAGGGGGGAACTATGGCTACACCTTC.

The chain employs TRBV5-8 and TRBJ1-3, with 7 bases aligning to TRBD1. Germline values: CDR1 SGHTS, CDR2 YDEGEE. The CDR3 has 16 residues. V shed 4 bases, J shed 0 bases, and the junction held 7 bases outside the gene matches. The CDR3 is CASSPQTGSSGNTIYF. The CDR3 nucleotides read TGTGCCAGCAGCCCCCAGACAGGGAGCTCTGGAAACACCATATATTTT.

The chain links TRBV4-3 to TRBJ1-1; the D gene is possibly TRBD1 (5 bases). V was pared by 3 bases and J by 1 base, with 12 bases between. Germline V CDR1 and CDR2: LGHNA, YSLEER. The CDR3 loop spans 15 amino acids. CDR3 region: CASSQTRTPNTEAFF. In DNA form, the CDR3 reads TGCGCCAGCAGCCAGACAAGGACACCGAACACTGAAGCTTTCTTT.

The chain couples TRBV19 to TRBJ1-5; no clear D gene. The CDR3 contains 15 residues. V was cut by 1 base and J by 6 bases, with 13 bases left in between. Looked up from germline, CDR1 is LNHDA and CDR2 is SQIVND (reference sequence). Here the CDR3 reads CASSIGAWAGQPQHF. In DNA form, the CDR3 reads TGTGCCAGTAGTATAGGGGCTTGGGCCGGTCAGCCCCAGCATTTT.

The chain joins TRBV4-2 to TRBJ2-6; D is ambiguous. Germline V gives CDR1 LGHNA, CDR2 YNFKEQ. V lost 0 bases and J 0 bases, leaving 9 bases between the germline ends. CDR3 length: 17 residues. The CDR3 DNA is TGTGCCAGCAGCCAAGAGTACAGTAGCTCTGGGGCCAACGTCCTGACTTTC. It specifies CASSQEYSSSGANVLTF.

The CDR3 reads CASSLPGSDTIYF. The CDR3 nucleotides read TGCGCCAGCAGCTTGCCCGGGAGTGACACCATATATTTT. The chain joins TRBV5-1 to TRBJ1-3; D ambiguous. CDR3 size: 13 residues. Germline V gene data show CDR1 as SGHRS and CDR2 as YFSETQ. V was shortened by 1 base and J by 8 bases, with 10 bases between the two germline ends. Together with reference TRBV5-1 and TRBJ1-3, the CDR3 gives the full variable domain: KAGVTQTPRYLIKTRGQQVTLSCSPISGHRSVSWYQQTPGQGLQFLFEYFSETQRNKGNFPGRFSGRQFSNSRSEMNVSTLELGDSALYLCASSLPGSDTIYFGEGSWLTVV.

The genes are TRBV4-3 and TRBJ1-5; D is uncertain. CDR1 and CDR2 (germline): LGHNA, YSLEER. V was cut by 1 base and J by 4 bases, with 11 bases left in between. The CDR3 runs 15 residues. The CDR3 reads CASSQGATTNQPQHF. CDR3 in DNA: TGCGCCAGCAGCCAAGGAGCAACCACGAATCAGCCCCAGCATTTT.

The chain combines TRBV28 with TRBJ1-2; possibly TRBD1 for D (5 bases). The ends were cut back, 5 bases at V and 4 bases at J, with 14 bases in the middle. The CDR3 is 14 residues long. Germline loops: CDR1 MDHEN, CDR2 SYDVKM. CDR3 loop: CASSGTGGVYGYTF. DNA for the CDR3: TGTGCCAGCAGTGGGACGGGGGGGGTCTATGGCTACACCTTC.

The chain recombines TRBV4-1 with TRBJ2-1; 7 nucleotides align to TRBD1. The CDR3 consists of 13 residues. In germline, CDR1 is MGHRA, CDR2 YSYEKL. After removal of 6 bases from V and 8 bases from J, the junction contained 7 bases not matched to a gene. The CDR3 sequence: CASRRTGSYEQFF. CDR3 coding DNA: TGCGCCAGCAGGAGGACAGGATCTTATGAGCAGTTCTTC.